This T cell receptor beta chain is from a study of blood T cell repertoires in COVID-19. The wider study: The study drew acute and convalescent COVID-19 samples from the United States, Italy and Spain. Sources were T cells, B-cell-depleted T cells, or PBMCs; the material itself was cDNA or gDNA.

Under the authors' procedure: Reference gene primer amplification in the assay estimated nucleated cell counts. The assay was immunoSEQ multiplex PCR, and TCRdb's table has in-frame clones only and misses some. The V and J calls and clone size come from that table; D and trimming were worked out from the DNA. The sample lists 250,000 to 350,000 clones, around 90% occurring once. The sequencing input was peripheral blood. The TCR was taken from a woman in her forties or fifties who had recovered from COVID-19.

The CDR3 loop is CASSPRTSGTLRANNEQFF. The CDR3 region has the DNA TGTGCCAGCTCACCACGGACTAGCGGGACTCTGAGGGCCAACAATGAGCAGTTCTTC. The chain carries TRBV18 and TRBJ2-1; 12 positions match TRBD2. Germline V gene data show CDR1 as KGHSH and CDR2 as LQKENI. This CDR3 has 19 residues. The V segment lost 1 base and the J segment 5 bases; nucleotides outside the gene matches: 12. The whole variable domain, filled in from reference TRBV18 and TRBJ2-1, reads NAGVMQNPRHLVRRRGQEARLRCSPMKGHSHVYWYRQLPEEGLKFMVYLQKENIIDESGMPKERFSAEFPKEGPSILRIQQVVRGDSAAYFCASSPRTSGTLRANNEQFFGPGTRLTVL.